A selection of T cell receptor beta chains follows, all from one sample in a study of blood T cell repertoires in COVID-19. Here immunoSEQ multiplex PCR was the method, and the copy in TCRdb shows in-frame clones only, minus some. This sample has roughly 460,000 clones, with approximately 90% found just once. Sequencing used peripheral blood. All receptors come from a man aged 18-30 years with COVID-19, enrolled during active disease. Each CDR3 is given with its conserved first and last residue. The order of the fields is J gene, clone size, D gene, V gene, CDR3 DNA, CDR3 protein. The D gene is left open where the match is weak. Expanded clones get a size class; other rows say once, few or many, or leave the size out.

TRBJ1-3	.	.	TRBV6-5	TGTGCCAGCAGAAAAACCGACCGGACTCTCGCCATATATTTT	CASRKTDRTLAIYF
TRBJ1-1	.	TRBD1	TRBV4-1	TGCGCCAGCAGCCCTACCCGGGACAGGAACACTGAAGCTTTCTTT	CASSPTRDRNTEAFF
TRBJ2-1	.	.	TRBV5-6	TGTGCCAGCAGCTCCGGCCGGGACAATGAGCAGTTCTTC	CASSSGRDNEQFF
TRBJ1-4	.	.	TRBV5-4	TGTGCCAGCAGCTTGGACCCACGGGGGGAAAAACTGTTTTTT	CASSLDPRGEKLFF
TRBJ1-1	.	.	TRBV12-3/TRBV12-4	TGTGCCAGCAGCTACGACAGCCTCGTACGCTTT	CASSYDSLVRF
TRBJ2-7	.	TRBD2	TRBV5-1	TGCGCCAGCAGCCCCTTAGCGGGAGGGTCCTACGAGCAGTACTTC	CASSPLAGGSYEQYF
TRBJ2-7	.	TRBD1	TRBV6-1	TGTGCCAGCAGTGAAGGTTTGGGGGACAGCTCCTACGAGCAGTACTTC	CASSEGLGDSSYEQYF
TRBJ2-2	.	.	TRBV20-1	TGCAGTGCTAGTGCGCGACCGGGGGGGGAGCTGTTTTTT	CSASARPGGELFF
TRBJ2-7	.	TRBD1	TRBV27	TGTGCCAGCAGTTGGGGACAGGGCTACGAGCAGTACTTC	CASSWGQGYEQYF
TRBJ2-7	.	.	TRBV3-1/TRBV3-2	TGTGCCAGCAGCCAAGTACTGAGCGGGTACGAGCAGTACTTC	CASSQVLSGYEQYF
TRBJ2-7	.	.	TRBV21-1	TGTGCCAGCAGCGGTCGCAGGACCTACGAGCAGTACTTC	CASSGRRTYEQYF
TRBJ2-5	.	.	TRBV19	TGTGCCAGTAGTACCCAGGGGCCTACGTTCAAAGAGACCCAGTACTTC	CASSTQGPTFKETQYF
TRBJ2-3	.	TRBD1	TRBV6-5	TGTGCCAGCAAGGGCGTACAGGGGCGGGCAGATACGCAGTATTTT	CASKGVQGRADTQYF
TRBJ2-1	.	.	TRBV5-1	TGCGCCAGCAGCTCTCTACCTAGCGCCACCTCGAGCTCCTACAATGAGCAGTTCTTC	CASSSLPSATSSSYNEQFF
TRBJ2-5	once	TRBD2	TRBV6-2/TRBV6-3	TGTGCCAGCAGTTACTCCGTTCTAGCGGGGGGCCAAGAGACCCAGTACTTC	CASSYSVLAGGQETQYF
TRBJ2-1	.	TRBD1	TRBV30	TGTGCCTGGAATGACAGGGTGATTTCCTACAATGAGCAGTTCTTC	CAWNDRVISYNEQFF
TRBJ2-7	.	.	TRBV12-3/TRBV12-4	TGTGCCAGCAGTTTAGCCTCGTACGAGCAGTACTTC	CASSLASYEQYF
TRBJ1-1	.	.	TRBV19	TGTGCCAGTAGTGATTTGAATCGGAGAGCTTTCTTT	CASSDLNRRAFF
TRBJ2-2	.	TRBD1	TRBV2	TGTGCCAGCGCACCGGGACAGGGCAATATCGGGGAGCTGTTTTTT	CASAPGQGNIGELFF
TRBJ2-7	.	.	TRBV27	TGTGCCAGCAGTTCACAGATGGGTGCCTACGAGCAGTACTTC	CASSSQMGAYEQYF
TRBJ2-7	few	.	TRBV5-1	TGCGCCAGCAGCTTTGCGGGACGGTCAACGGTTTACGAGCAGTACTTC	CASSFAGRSTVYEQYF
TRBJ1-4	.	TRBD1	TRBV6-2/TRBV6-3	TGTGCCAGCAGTTACCACCAACAGGGGGCGGGGGAAAAACTGTTTTTT	CASSYHQQGAGEKLFF
TRBJ1-1	.	TRBD1	TRBV4-1	TGCGCCAGCAGCCAAGAAGGGGGCTCCATGAACACTGAAGCTTTCTTT	CASSQEGGSMNTEAFF
TRBJ2-3	.	.	TRBV5-6	TGTGCCAGCACCTATAGTGCGGTTACGGATACGCAGTATTTT	CASTYSAVTDTQYF
TRBJ2-2	once	TRBD2	TRBV30	TGTGCCTGGACGGGACTAGCGGCCCACACCGGGGAGCTGTTTTTT	CAWTGLAAHTGELFF
TRBJ2-2	once	TRBD2	TRBV10-3	TGTGCCATCAGTCCGGGACTAGCGTTCTCCGGGGAGCTGTTTTTT	CAISPGLAFSGELFF
TRBJ2-5	.	.	TRBV5-4	TGTGCCAGCAGCTTGGCGAGGGCCGGGGAGACCCAGTACTTC	CASSLARAGETQYF
TRBJ2-5	.	TRBD2	TRBV7-2	TGTGCCAGCAGCGCGAAGGGTACAGCGGGAGCACAAGAGACCCAGTACTTC	CASSAKGTAGAQETQYF
TRBJ1-1	.	.	TRBV6-5	TGTGCCAGCCCCTTCGACACTGAAGCTTTCTTT	CASPFDTEAFF
TRBJ1-3	.	.	TRBV12-5	TGTGCTAGTGGTTTGGACGACAGAAACACCATATATTTT	CASGLDDRNTIYF
TRBJ2-5	.	TRBD2	TRBV5-1	TGCGCCAGCAGCTTGGGTGGGACTAGCCGAGAGACCCAGTACTTC	CASSLGGTSRETQYF
TRBJ1-5	.	.	TRBV6-5	TGTGCCAGCAATCTCATGGGGGCAATCGGACAGCCCCAGCATTTT	CASNLMGAIGQPQHF
TRBJ2-7	.	.	TRBV5-1	TGCGCCAGCAGCTTGGATCGGTACGAGCAGTACTTC	CASSLDRYEQYF
TRBJ1-1	many	TRBD1	TRBV5-4	TGTGCCAGCAGCTCCCACCAGACAGGGTCCACTGAAGCTTTCTTT	CASSSHQTGSTEAFF
TRBJ1-2	.	.	TRBV5-4	TGTGCCAGCAGCGCAGGACAGTCGGTCGGGATCTATGGCTACACCTTC	CASSAGQSVGIYGYTF
TRBJ1-1	.	.	TRBV2	TGTGCCAGCTCGGGACTCACTTGGGACACTGAAGCTTTCTTT	CASSGLTWDTEAFF
TRBJ1-2	.	.	TRBV30	TGTGCCTGGAAGGAGGTCGGCTACACCTTC	CAWKEVGYTF
TRBJ1-6	.	.	TRBV19	TGTGCCAGTAGTATGTCTCAGGGAAACTATTCACCCCTCCACTTT	CASSMSQGNYSPLHF
TRBJ1-5	.	TRBD1	TRBV19	TGTGCCAGTAGTACGACAGGGGGTGGTCAGCCCCAGCATTTT	CASSTTGGGQPQHF
TRBJ2-7	.	.	TRBV11-2	TGTGCCAGCAGCCCCCTGGGCCCGGTAGCGAGCTCCTACGAGCAGTACTTC	CASSPLGPVASSYEQYF
TRBJ1-5	few	.	TRBV5-1	TGCGCCAGCAGCTTGAATGGGGGGAATCAGCCCCAGCATTTT	CASSLNGGNQPQHF
TRBJ2-1	.	.	TRBV5-4	TGTGCCAGCAGCGCGGGTACAGGGAGGGCCAACAATGAGCAGTTCTTC	CASSAGTGRANNEQFF
TRBJ2-3	many	TRBD2	TRBV5-4	TGTGCCAGCAGCTTGGAGGGGCTAGCGGGGGGGCTTAGCACAGATACGCAGTATTTT	CASSLEGLAGGLSTDTQYF
TRBJ1-6	.	.	TRBV5-1	TGCGCCAGCAGCTCCCTCCGGGGACACCGTCGAGACTATAATTCACCCCTCCACTTT	CASSSLRGHRRDYNSPLHF
TRBJ1-2	.	.	TRBV19	TGTGCCAGTAGTATGGGACAAATCTATGGCTACACCTTC	CASSMGQIYGYTF
TRBJ1-4	.	.	TRBV18	TGTGCCAGCTCCCTCCGGGAGGGTCGTAATGAAAAACTGTTTTTT	CASSLREGRNEKLFF
TRBJ2-7	.	.	TRBV11-2	TGTGCCAGCACCCATACGAGGGGGGGGGCCTACGAGCAGTACTTC	CASTHTRGGAYEQYF
TRBJ2-6	.	TRBD2	TRBV7-9	TGTGCGGGGAGGGCTGGGGCCAACGTCCTGACTTTC	CAGRAGANVLTF
TRBJ1-6	.	TRBD1	TRBV7-9	TGTGCCAGCGGACAGGGGATCTATAATTCACCCCTCCACTTT	CASGQGIYNSPLHF
TRBJ2-7	.	TRBD1	TRBV7-9	TGTGCCAGCAGTCGCACAGGGGGCACGGGTGAGCAGTACTTC	CASSRTGGTGEQYF
TRBJ2-1	.	TRBD1	TRBV10-3	TGTGCCATCAAGACTGGGTCGGGACAGGGGTACAATGAGCAGTTCTTC	CAIKTGSGQGYNEQFF
TRBJ2-5	.	TRBD2	TRBV29-1	TGCAGCGTTGAGTTAGCGGGGGGGCCTCGGGAGACCCAGTACTTC	CSVELAGGPRETQYF
TRBJ2-5	.	TRBD2	TRBV24-1	TGTGCCACCAGTTATGCTAGCGGGGTTGAAGAGACCCAGTACTTC	CATSYASGVEETQYF
TRBJ2-3	.	TRBD2	TRBV11-2	TGTGCCAGCAGCTTACTAGCGGGAGCCACAGATACGCAGTATTTT	CASSLLAGATDTQYF
TRBJ2-2	.	.	TRBV27	TGTGCCAGCAGAACCTTGAGGGGGGAGCTGTTTTTT	CASRTLRGELFF
TRBJ1-5	.	TRBD1	TRBV19	TGTGCCAGTAGCAAGGGACAGGACAATCAGCCCCAGCATTTT	CASSKGQDNQPQHF
TRBJ1-1	few	TRBD1	TRBV29-1	TGCAGCTCGGGACAGACGAACACTGAAGCTTTCTTT	CSSGQTNTEAFF